The 5 T cell receptor beta chains reported below all come from one sample, sequenced in a study of control samples from healthy donors and cancer patients. Libraries were prepared by immunoSEQ multiplex PCR; TCRdb keeps only in-frame clonotypes and omits some of them. Among under 65,000 clones listed, approximately 90% were seen once. The specimen was PBMCs. These receptor sequences come from a man younger than 45 with colorectal cancer.

The chain employs TRBV2 and TRBJ1-2; D is possibly TRBD1 (6 bases). The CDR3 covers 12 residues. Germline CDR1 is SNHLY and CDR2 is FYNNEI. Trimming removed 7 bases from V and 5 bases from J, with 11 bases in between. CDR3 sequence reads: CASTYRVYGYTF. The CDR3 DNA follows: TGTGCCAGCACTTACAGGGTTTATGGCTACACCTTC.

The gene calls are TRBV6-5 and TRBJ1-6, with a weak D call TRBD1 (5 bases). Germline V gene lookup returns CDR1 MNHEY and CDR2 SVGAGI. This CDR3 has 15 residues. V lost 7 bases to trimming and J lost 0 bases, with 10 bases between them. The CDR3 is CASISTGSYNSPLHF. CDR3 nucleotide sequence: TGTGCCAGCATAAGTACAGGCTCCTATAATTCACCCCTCCACTTT.

This sequence joins TRBV4-3 and TRBJ1-5, with a possible D match to TRBD1 (5 bases). The CDR3 has 14 amino acids. Germline-derived CDR1 and CDR2 are LGHNA and YSLEER. With 1 base removed from V and 1 base from J, the gap between germline ends came to 5 bases. The CDR3 loop reads CASSQGQSNQPQHF. CDR3 sequence (DNA): TGCGCCAGCAGCCAAGGACAGAGCAATCAGCCCCAGCATTTT.

This sequence joins TRBV4-3 and TRBJ2-5; TRBD2 aligns across 9 bases. Germline CDR1 reads LGHNA; CDR2 reads YSLEER. The trim removed 2 bases at V and 0 bases at J, leaving 1 base unmatched. CDR3 size: 15 residues. The CDR3 region is CASSQQRGDQETQYF. For the CDR3, the DNA is TGCGCCAGCAGCCAACAGCGGGGGGACCAAGAGACCCAGTACTTC.

The rearrangement uses TRBV9 and TRBJ2-2; no clear D gene. V was cut by 0 bases and J by 3 bases, with 12 bases left in between. The CDR3 is 16 residues long. Germline values: CDR1 SGDLS, CDR2 YYNGEE. The DNA of the CDR3 is TGTGCCAGCAGCGTAGGATCCCAGTCCGACACCGGGGAGCTGTTTTTT. Its translation: CASSVGSQSDTGELFF.